The rows below give T cell receptor beta chains drawn from one sample of a study of T cells after yellow fever vaccination. TCRdb ran MiXCR on the 5' RACE reads and lists one entry per CDR3 protein. Of hundreds of thousands of distinct CDR3 sequences listed, about a sixth are singletons. The starting material was PBMCs, obtained more than 4 days after the first yellow fever vaccination. Receptors were obtained from a man aged 18 to 30 who received the YFV17D yellow fever vaccine. Both conserved end residues are part of each CDR3. D genes are given only for firm matches. Size tells how often a clone was seen (once, few, many) or the class of an expanded clone, and some rows leave it out.

D	V	J	size	CDR3	DNA
TRBD1	TRBV3-1	TRBJ1-3	few	CASSRRDRTIYF	TGTGCCAGCAGCCGTAGGGACAGGACCATATATTTT
.	TRBV6-2/TRBV6-3	TRBJ2-1	few	CASSTGGVNEQFF	TGTGCCAGCAGTACGGGGGGCGTCAATGAGCAGTTCTTC
TRBD1	TRBV29-1	TRBJ1-1	.	CSVAGQLNTEAFF	TGCAGCGTCGCGGGACAGCTGAACACTGAAGCTTTCTTT
.	TRBV18	TRBJ1-4	.	CASSPQAGHEKLFF	TGTGCCAGCTCACCACAAGCAGGGCATGAAAAACTGTTTTTT
.	TRBV6-5	TRBJ1-2	.	CASSYYPRAVTGYTF	TGTGCCAGCAGTTACTATCCCAGAGCGGTGACTGGCTACACCTTC
.	TRBV3-1	TRBJ1-4	.	CASSRWDFGATNEKLFF	TGTGCCAGCAGTAGGTGGGACTTCGGGGCAACTAATGAAAAACTGTTTTTT
.	TRBV2	TRBJ1-5	.	CASSEQVPNQPQHF	TGTGCCAGCAGTGAGCAGGTCCCTAATCAGCCCCAGCATTTT
.	TRBV20-1	TRBJ1-5	many	CSARGLGAERQPQHF	TGCAGTGCTAGAGGCCTCGGGGCTGAAAGGCAGCCCCAGCATTTT
TRBD2	TRBV3-1	TRBJ2-4	many	CASSPTSGGAKNIQYF	TGTGCCAGCAGCCCGACTAGCGGGGGGGCCAAAAACATTCAGTACTTC
.	TRBV9	TRBJ2-3	.	CASSVGGTRTDTQYF	TGTGCCAGCAGCGTAGGTGGTACCAGAACAGATACGCAGTATTTT
.	TRBV5-1	TRBJ1-2	few	CASSLKGSLGDGYTF	TGCGCCAGCAGCTTAAAGGGGTCCCTTGGAGATGGCTACACCTTC
.	TRBV5-4	TRBJ1-2	.	CASSLDRSFYGYTF	TGTGCCAGCAGCTTGGACAGGAGTTTTTATGGCTACACCTTC
TRBD1	TRBV5-1	TRBJ1-1	.	CASGAGGTEAFF	TGCGCCAGCGGGGCAGGGGGCACTGAAGCTTTCTTT
TRBD1	TRBV7-3	TRBJ2-5	.	CASSARQGAGKETQYF	TGTGCCAGCAGCGCACGACAGGGGGCAGGAAAGGAGACCCAGTACTTC
.	TRBV5-1	TRBJ2-1	many	CASRYTERGNEQFF	TGCGCCAGCAGGTACACCGAACGGGGCAATGAGCAGTTCTTC
.	TRBV15	TRBJ2-5	many	CATSRDVETQYF	TGTGCCACCAGCAGAGATGTGGAGACCCAGTACTTC
TRBD1	TRBV12-3/TRBV12-4	TRBJ1-1	.	CASQGGGSEAFF	TGTGCCAGCCAGGGGGGGGGTTCTGAAGCTTTCTTT
TRBD2	TRBV4-1	TRBJ2-7	.	CASSQGLAGFEQYF	TGCGCCAGCAGCCAGGGACTAGCGGGGTTTGAGCAGTACTTC
.	TRBV7-6	TRBJ1-5	.	CASGSEPNQPQHF	TGTGCCAGCGGCTCCGAACCCAATCAGCCCCAGCATTTT
.	TRBV29-1	TRBJ2-1	.	CSGRGSTGPTYNEQFF	TGCAGCGGGAGAGGATCGACCGGCCCCACCTACAATGAGCAGTTCTTC
TRBD2	TRBV7-2	TRBJ2-2	few	CASSPRVAGFTGELFF	TGTGCCAGCAGCCCCAGGGTAGCGGGGTTCACCGGGGAGCTGTTTTTT
.	TRBV28	TRBJ1-2	.	CASLLQLGYGYTF	TGTGCCAGCCTTCTACAGCTCGGTTATGGCTACACCTTC
.	TRBV7-8	TRBJ2-3	.	CASSLLAGAGTDTQYF	TGTGCCAGCAGCTTACTGGCAGGCGCCGGCACAGATACGCAGTATTTT
TRBD1	TRBV5-5	TRBJ2-5	many	CASSLGQGWETQYF	TGTGCCAGCAGCTTGGGACAGGGTTGGGAGACCCAGTACTTC
.	TRBV2	TRBJ1-1	.	CASADTMNTEAFF	TGTGCCAGCGCGGACACTATGAACACTGAAGCTTTCTTT
.	TRBV7-9	TRBJ1-1	.	CASSSPSGPTEAFF	TGTGCCAGCAGCTCCCCTTCGGGGCCCACTGAAGCTTTCTTT
.	TRBV11-2	TRBJ2-5	few	CASSLYPSLDGLGETQYF	TGTGCCAGCAGCTTATATCCCTCTCTTGACGGGCTTGGGGAGACCCAGTACTTC
.	TRBV20-1	TRBJ2-5	.	CSASSFRETQYF	TGCAGTGCTAGTTCGTTCAGGGAGACCCAGTACTTC
TRBD2	TRBV19	TRBJ2-3	few	CASRGGLAGGDTQYF	TGTGCCAGTAGGGGAGGACTAGCGGGGGGAGATACGCAGTATTTT
TRBD1	TRBV3-1	TRBJ1-1	.	CASSHEDRGMAFF	TGTGCCAGCAGCCATGAGGACAGGGGTATGGCTTTCTTT
TRBD1	TRBV5-1	TRBJ2-7	.	CASSPTPGQEPYEQYF	TGCGCCAGCAGCCCGACCCCGGGACAGGAACCCTACGAGCAGTACTTC
.	TRBV25-1	TRBJ1-2	.	CASSARPSYGYTF	TGTGCCAGCAGTGCGAGACCGAGCTATGGCTACACCTTC
TRBD1	TRBV5-1	TRBJ2-1	few	CASRQTGGYNEQFF	TGCGCCAGCAGACAGACAGGGGGATACAATGAGCAGTTCTTC
TRBD1	TRBV20-1	TRBJ2-5	few	CSARAGTGTETQYF	TGCAGTGCTAGAGCCGGGACAGGGACAGAGACCCAGTACTTC
.	TRBV2	TRBJ2-2	few	CASSATAATGELFF	TGTGCCAGCAGTGCCACAGCGGCTACCGGGGAGCTGTTTTTT
.	TRBV6-5	TRBJ1-1	few	CASSYRSSLQDPGGTEAFF	TGTGCCAGCAGTTACCGATCAAGCCTACAGGACCCCGGGGGGACTGAAGCTTTCTTT
.	TRBV7-8	TRBJ2-3	.	CASSLSGHKRTDTQYF	TGTGCCAGCAGCTTATCGGGGCACAAAAGAACAGATACGCAGTATTTT
TRBD1	TRBV20-1	TRBJ2-2	few	CSAARTGRTGELFF	TGCAGTGCCGCCCGGACAGGGCGGACCGGGGAGCTGTTTTTT
TRBD1	TRBV5-1	TRBJ2-3	.	CASSSKGASDTQYF	TGCGCCAGCAGCTCAAAGGGGGCCTCAGATACGCAGTATTTT
.	TRBV7-2	TRBJ2-7	once	CASSLRPAGGVLYEQYF	TGTGCCAGCAGCTTAAGGCCCGCGGGTGGGGTACTCTACGAGCAGTACTTC
.	TRBV5-1	TRBJ2-2	.	CASSLEATTAGELFF	TGCGCCAGCAGCTTGGAAGCGACGACGGCCGGGGAGCTGTTTTTT
TRBD1	TRBV6-2/TRBV6-3	TRBJ2-3	.	CASSYGDRGSTDTQYF	TGTGCCAGCAGTTACGGGGACAGAGGAAGCACAGATACGCAGTATTTT
.	TRBV7-8	TRBJ2-1	few	CASSLIYIRYNEQFF	TGTGCCAGCAGCTTAATTTATATCAGGTACAATGAGCAGTTCTTC
.	TRBV5-8	TRBJ1-1	few	CASSSPTGNTEAFF	TGTGCCAGCAGCTCCCCAACAGGGAACACTGAAGCTTTCTTT
.	TRBV7-2	TRBJ1-4	.	CASSPLFWRVSEKLFF	TGTGCCAGCAGCCCGCTTTTTTGGCGAGTCAGTGAAAAACTGTTTTTT
.	TRBV7-9	TRBJ1-4	once	CASSDDGQGHEKLFF	TGTGCCAGCAGCGATGACGGCCAGGGCCATGAAAAACTGTTTTTT